A single sample is the source of the 10 T cell receptor beta chains below, sequenced in a study of naive and memory T cell subsets. Four PCR rounds used nested alpha and beta constant region primers plus the SP2 primer. TCRdb called the 5' RACE reads again in MiXCR, with one record for every CDR3 protein. The repertoire consists of around 48,000 distinct CDR3 sequences, with 4.7% occurring once and the leading ten covering around 0.84%. An oligonucleotide containing a UMI was ligated to the 3' end of TCR cDNA. The origin of the receptors is a female donor in good health.

This clonotype was recorded at least ten times. The chain links TRBV19 to TRBJ2-2; D remains ambiguous. This CDR3 is 11 amino acids long. The V and J ends lost 7 bases and 8 bases respectively, with 8 bases between them. From germline, CDR1 is LNHDA and CDR2 SQIVND (reference sequence). The DNA of the CDR3 is TGTGCCAGTACCTTATGGGGGGAGCTGTTTTTT. As protein: CASTLWGELFF.

This clonotype was recorded many times. The CDR3 region has the DNA TGCAGCGTTGATAGCAGGGATGAAGCTTTCTTT. Translated: CSVDSRDEAFF. This sequence joins TRBV29-1 and TRBJ1-1; tentative D call: TRBD1 (5 bases). Trimming shortened V by 3 bases and J by 7 bases, and 9 bases separated the two germline ends. Germline assignment: CDR1 SQVTM and CDR2 ANQGSEA. The CDR3 totals 11 residues.

This clonotype showed up many times. The chain uses TRBV12-3 or TRBV12-4 and TRBJ2-1; 8 bases agree with TRBD2. This CDR3 spans 16 amino acids. The junction had 15 bases not matched to a gene; V was cut back by 6 bases and J by 8 bases. This chain's CDR3 is CASRGTGTRGAYEQFF. The DNA of the CDR3 is TGTGCCAGCAGGGGAACCGGGACTAGAGGGGCGTATGAGCAGTTCTTC.

This clonotype was picked up many times. J is TRBJ2-1 and V is TRBV4-2; 14 bases agree with TRBD2. The V gene end was trimmed by 2 bases and the J gene end by 2 bases; junction bases not matched to a gene: 14. The germline CDR1 and CDR2 sequences are LGHNA and YNFKEQ. The CDR3 is 21 residues long. Here the CDR3 reads CASSQLGGGLAGEGTYNEQFF. CDR3 nucleotide sequence: TGTGCCAGCAGCCAACTAGGGGGGGGACTAGCGGGAGAGGGGACCTACAATGAGCAGTTCTTC.

This clonotype was detected only a few times. The chain is built from TRBV19 and TRBJ1-5; 8 bases line up with TRBD1. Per the germline V gene, CDR1 is LNHDA and CDR2 is SQIVND (reference sequence). Germline trimming cut 5 bases from V and 3 bases from J; bases unmatched to any gene: 6. The CDR3 totals 15 residues. CDR3: CASSFGQGYNQPQHF. Written as DNA, the CDR3 is TGTGCCAGTAGTTTCGGACAGGGATACAATCAGCCCCAGCATTTT.

This clonotype has a handful of counts. The chain joins TRBV27 to TRBJ2-1, with 8 bases aligning to TRBD2. V was pared by 6 bases and J by 8 bases, with 18 bases of the junction left unmatched. The CDR3 spans 17 residues. Germline loops: CDR1 MNHEY, CDR2 SMNVEV (reference sequence). The CDR3 region is CASSSRGGGVTIYEQFF. The CDR3 DNA reads as TGTGCCAGCAGCAGTCGGGGGGGGGGAGTGACGATCTATGAGCAGTTCTTC.

This rearrangement joins TRBV6-6 to TRBJ2-3, with 7 bases matching TRBD2. The germline V gene has CDR1 MNHNY and CDR2 SVGAGI (reference sequence). The CDR3 spans 16 residues. Trimming removed 2 bases from V and 5 bases from J; junction bases left unmatched: 10. CDR3 in DNA: TGTGCCAGCAGTTACGACGTTAGAGGGAGGGAAGATACGCAGTATTTT. Translated: CASSYDVRGREDTQYF.

This clonotype was detected ten times or more. The rearrangement links TRBV5-1 to TRBJ2-7, with 11 bases aligning to TRBD2. This CDR3 has 15 residues. After removal of 5 bases from V and 5 bases from J, the junction contained 9 bases not matched to a gene. The V gene's germline CDR1 is SGHRS and CDR2 YFSETQ. CDR3 in DNA: TGCGCCAGCAGGTGGGGTAGCGGGAGGGCCGACGAGCAGTACTTC. Protein sequence: CASRWGSGRADEQYF.

This clonotype was detected many times. V usage is TRBV10-1 and J usage is TRBJ2-4; D is undetermined. Looked up from germline, CDR1 is WNHNN and CDR2 is SYGVQD (reference sequence). Trimming shortened V by 10 bases and J by 6 bases, and 16 bases separated the two germline ends. This CDR3 region has 13 residues. The CDR3 DNA reads as TGCGCCACCTCAAAGGGCGTCGGAAACATTCAGTACTTC. It translates to CATSKGVGNIQYF.

This clonotype was recorded many times. The V and J genes are TRBV6-6 and TRBJ2-3; D gene ambiguous. V was clipped by 6 bases and J by 2 bases, with 15 bases between them. CDR3 size: 15 residues. The V gene's germline CDR1 is MNHNY and CDR2 SVGAGI (reference sequence). Written as DNA, the CDR3 is TGTGCCAGCAGCCCAAGGCTCGGCTCCACAGATACGCAGTATTTT. Translated, it gives CASSPRLGSTDTQYF.